The 2 T cell receptor beta chains below come from one sample, sequenced in a study of T-cell reconstitution after alpha-beta-depleted transplantation in children. Unique molecular identifiers were incorporated during preparation of the TCRbeta library. TCRdb redid the calling of the PCR reads with MiXCR, one entry per CDR3 protein. The data contain 550,000 to 800,000 distinct CDR3 sequences, around 13% of them singletons. This specimen was PBMCs, taken before TCRalphabeta/CD19-depleted stem cell transplant. The receptors come from a girl aged 2-9 years with congenital amegakaryocytic thrombocytopenia, due to receive a stem cell transplant.

This clonotype was picked up a small number of times. V gene TRBV15 combines with J gene TRBJ2-7, with a weak D call TRBD1 (5 bases). Germline lookup yields CDR1 LNHNV and CDR2 YYDKDF (reference sequence). The CDR3 is 14 residues long. V was pared by 1 base and J by 4 bases, with 11 bases between. The CDR3 DNA follows: TGTGCCACCAGCAGAGGTAGCCAGGGTTACGAGCAGTACTTC. This sequence encodes CATSRGSQGYEQYF.

The chain recombines TRBV2 with TRBJ2-2; tentatively, D is TRBD2 (6 bases). V shed 6 bases and J shed 3 bases, with 11 bases lying between them. The CDR3 runs 14 residues. In germline, CDR1 is SNHLY, CDR2 FYNNEI. DNA for the CDR3: TGTGCCAGCAGGGGTAGCGGATACACCGGGGAGCTGTTTTTT. The encoded protein is CASRGSGYTGELFF.